This TCR beta chain was sequenced in a study of vaccination and CD4 T cells after COVID-19. Looking at the study overall: Four females and six males made up the convalescents, two of whom were Hispanic.

Described treatment: approximately nine-day PBMC culture with coronavirus spike peptide pools or control peptides (ViraFEST assay). Investigators obtained the unexposed donor's CD4+ T cells before the COVID-19 pandemic (2011-2018). After expanding antigen-specific T cells with peptide pools, ViraFEST sequenced their TCRs. Peptide pools at about 11 ug/ml, together with 7.5 to 10 IU/ml IL-2, were added to cultures of two million PBMCs per well. Oncomine TCR Beta short-read sequencing was applied to DNA from cultured CD4+ T cells. The authors extracted genomic DNA from cultured CD4+ T cells. TCRdb reprocessed the PCR reads with MiXCR, giving one entry per CDR3 protein. The sample has some 10,000 distinct CDR3 sequences; roughly 49% are singletons. This clonotype was observed a handful of times. Its antigen is not known. Germline V gene data show CDR1 as MNHEY and CDR2 as SVGEGT. Deletions cut 6 bases from V and 6 bases from J, with 12 bases between. CDR3 length equals 12 residues.

The receptor comes from a human donor in good health. This chain connects TRBV6-2 or TRBV6-3 to TRBJ2-7; D not resolved. Material: CD4+ T cells from blood, cultured in vitro. The CDR3 DNA reads TGTGCCAGCAGGCTCCCGGTCGGCGAGCAGTACTTC. As protein: CASRLPVGEQYF.